The sequence of this TCR beta chain was determined in a study of human T cells and chemical hapten exposure. MiXCR, run by TCRdb on the RACE reads, gives a single entry per CDR3 protein. This table holds 70,000 or so distinct CDR3 sequences, 11% found once. Trimming cost V 2 bases and J 1 base, with 6 bases left between them. Germline assignment: CDR1 MNHEY and CDR2 SVGAGI. The CDR3 is 13 residues long. Described time point: patch test 3, about 24 weeks after DPC sensitization. Noted treatment: therapeutic diphenylcyclopropenone sensitization with weekly scalp DPC. Total RNA was isolated from unfractionated whole blood. This clonotype was found a few times.

The sample was whole blood, taken in connection with sensitization to the hapten diphenylcyclopropenone (DPC). The chain uses TRBV6-5 and TRBJ2-7; D uncertain. This sequence originates from a woman in her fifties or sixties with alopecia areata. Some clones in this sample may be carry-over from other donors' samples. CDR3 DNA: TGTGCCAGCAGTTACGGCGGATCCTACGAGCAGTACTTC. This gives the protein CASSYGGSYEQYF.